Listed below are T cell receptor beta chains from one sample, sequenced in a study of T cell responses to AZD1222 COVID-19 vaccine. Profiling relied on immunoSEQ multiplex PCR, and the TCRdb table lists in-frame clones only, not all of them. The sample comprises more than 85,000 clones, about 90% of which are singletons, and about 15% rests with the top ten. The sequences come from peripheral blood, collected 28 days after the second AZD1222 dose. These receptors came from an adult who received the AZD1222 COVID-19 vaccine. CDR3s include the opening cysteine and the closing phenylalanine or tryptophan. Fields, in order: clone size, V gene, J gene, D gene, CDR3 DNA, CDR3 protein. The D gene is left open where the match is weak. The size entry is marked missing in some rows and otherwise reads once, few, many or a size class.

>-|TRBV6-1|TRBJ1-6|-
TGTGCCAGCAGTGAAGTGACAGATGCAGGATCACCCCTCCACTTT
CASSEVTDAGSPLHF
>-|TRBV7-2|TRBJ2-7|-
TGTGCCAGCAGCTATGCCTCCAATTATAAGTACGAGCAGTACTTC
CASSYASNYKYEQYF
>-|TRBV20-1|TRBJ1-5|-
TGCAGTGCTGGAAATCAGCCCCAGCATTTT
CSAGNQPQHF
>-|TRBV7-9|TRBJ2-1|-
TGTGCCAGCAGGGGAACAGGGGCTAGCGGAATCTACAATGAGCAGTTCTTC
CASRGTGASGIYNEQFF
>-|TRBV5-1|TRBJ2-3|-
TGCGCCAGCAGCTTCGAGAGAGGAATCACAGATACGCAGTATTTT
CASSFERGITDTQYF
>-|TRBV5-6|TRBJ2-7|-
TGTGCCAGCAGCTTCTCCTACGAGCAGTACTTC
CASSFSYEQYF
>-|TRBV19|TRBJ1-4|-
TGTGCCAGTGGGCTCTCCAGCGCAACTAATGAAAAACTGTTTTTT
CASGLSSATNEKLFF
>-|TRBV4-1|TRBJ1-1|-
TGCGCCAGCAGCCAAGATCGGCCCCTAATTGAAGCTTTCTTT
CASSQDRPLIEAFF
>-|TRBV6-5|TRBJ1-6|-
TGTGCCAGCAGTACCCAGGGTAATTCACCCCTCCACTTT
CASSTQGNSPLHF
>-|TRBV6-5|TRBJ1-1|TRBD1
TGTGCCAGCAGTTTGGACAGGGGGCGTACTGAAGCTTTCTTT
CASSLDRGRTEAFF
>once|TRBV5-5|TRBJ2-2|TRBD2
TGTGCCAGCAGCACGGGACTAGCGGGGGGCGCCCCGGGGAAGCTGTTTTTT
CASSTGLAGGAPGKLFF
>few|TRBV5-1|TRBJ2-7|TRBD2
TGCGCCAGCAGGGTGCTAGCGGGGATCTCCTACGAGCAGTACTTC
CASRVLAGISYEQYF
>few|TRBV5-1|TRBJ2-7|TRBD2
TGCGCCAGCAGCTTGGTGGTAGCGGGAGGGCCCTACGAGCAGTACTTC
CASSLVVAGGPYEQYF
>-|TRBV7-6|TRBJ1-2|-
TGTGCCAGCAGTTACAATAACTTC
CASSYNNF
>-|TRBV6-6|TRBJ1-1|-
TGTGCCAGCAGTTCGCAGGGAAAGATGAACACTGAAGCTTTCTTT
CASSSQGKMNTEAFF
>-|TRBV4-1|TRBJ2-2|-
TGCGCCAGCAGCCAAGATGTAGGGGGAACCGGGGAGCTGTTTTTT
CASSQDVGGTGELFF